Presented here are 20 T cell receptor beta chains from one specimen sequenced in a study of CD8 T cells in ankylosing spondylitis. TCRdb independently ran MiXCR on the 5' RACE reads; one entry per CDR3 protein. The sample lists 150,000 to 200,000 distinct CDR3 sequences; about 9.9% were seen once. Sequencing was done on a sample of blood, either unsorted or a sorted T cell fraction (not recorded which). The receptors derive from a male donor with ankylosing spondylitis or in good health (not recorded which).

This clonotype has just a few counts. The chain links TRBV14 to TRBJ2-5; 8 nucleotides line up with TRBD2. Germline loops: CDR1 SGHDN, CDR2 FVKESK. This CDR3 contains 14 residues. V lost 5 bases to trimming and J lost 5 bases; unmatched junction nucleotides: 7. Here the CDR3 reads CASSGTRGVETQYF. DNA of the CDR3: TGTGCCAGCAGCGGGACTAGAGGGGTGGAGACCCAGTACTTC.

This clonotype was seen ten or more times. The CDR3 protein is CASSSQNSGNTIYF. The CDR3, as DNA: TGTGCCAGCTCTTCACAGAACTCTGGAAACACCATATATTTT. The V call is TRBV18, the J call TRBJ1-3; D is ambiguous. Germline V gene data show CDR1 as KGHSH and CDR2 as LQKENI. This CDR3 comprises 14 residues. Trimming pared 6 bases from V and 0 bases from J, leaving 9 bases between.

This clonotype was counted ten times or more. The rearrangement joins TRBV29-1 to TRBJ2-3; TRBD2 aligns across 7 bases. The CDR3 sequence is 14 residues long. Germline V gene data show CDR1 as SQVTM and CDR2 as ANQGSEA. With V trimmed by 3 bases and J by 4 bases, 7 bases remained unmatched. This chain's CDR3 is CSVDGLVPPDTQYF. The CDR3 bases are TGCAGCGTTGACGGACTAGTCCCACCAGATACGCAGTATTTT.

This clonotype was seen only a few times. The rearrangement joins TRBV12-3 or TRBV12-4 to TRBJ2-1; D is uncertain. The CDR3 extends over 14 amino acids. V lost 5 bases to trimming and J lost 6 bases, with 14 bases between them. This chain's CDR3 is CASSLPPSFNEQFF. CDR3 nucleotides: TGTGCCAGCAGTCTCCCCCCATCTTTCAATGAGCAGTTCTTC.

This clonotype was observed many times. V is TRBV10-3 and J is TRBJ2-3; 7 nucleotides line up with TRBD1. The CDR3 extends over 14 amino acids. In germline, CDR1 is ENHRY, CDR2 SYGVKD. V lost 10 bases, J lost 0 bases, and 7 bases stayed unmatched. The CDR3 coding sequence is TGTGCCAGCCGACCGGGACAGAGCACAGATACGCAGTATTTT. Translation gives CASRPGQSTDTQYF.

The CDR3 is CASSLATGSREQYF. CDR3 in DNA: TGCGCCAGCAGCTTGGCAACAGGGTCTCGCGAGCAGTACTTC. This chain links TRBV5-1 with TRBJ2-7; D is possibly TRBD1 (6 bases). V lost 0 bases and J 6 bases, leaving 13 bases between the germline ends. There are 14 residues in the CDR3. Germline V gene data show CDR1 as SGHRS and CDR2 as YFSETQ.

This clonotype was seen ten or more times. The V and J genes are TRBV6-1 and TRBJ2-2; D unresolved. V lost 11 bases to trimming and J lost 2 bases, with 15 bases between them. Germline V gene sequence: CDR1 MNHNS, CDR2 SASEGT. CDR3 length: 14 residues. This chain's CDR3 is CACPGQLNTGELFF. In DNA, the CDR3 is TGTGCCTGCCCGGGCCAACTAAACACCGGGGAGCTGTTTTTT.

This clonotype was seen repeatedly, ten times or more. V usage is TRBV3-1 and J usage is TRBJ1-1, with unresolved D. The CDR3 totals 13 residues. V was trimmed by 4 bases and J by 6 bases, leaving 12 bases between them. Germline V CDR1 and CDR2: LGHDT, YNNKEL (reference sequence). The CDR3 sequence is CASSPLFGPEAFF. The CDR3 bases are TGTGCCAGCAGCCCCCTGTTCGGACCTGAAGCTTTCTTT.

There are many counts of this clonotype. The chain recombines TRBV28 with TRBJ2-5; 8 nucleotides match TRBD1. V was clipped by 4 bases and J by 2 bases; unmatched bases: 0. The CDR3 runs to 13 residues. Per the germline V gene, CDR1 is MDHEN and CDR2 is SYDVKM. As DNA, the CDR3 is TGTGCCAGCAGTTGGGACAGGCAAGAGACCCAGTACTTC. It encodes CASSWDRQETQYF.

This clonotype was counted ten times or more. J is TRBJ2-1 and V is TRBV6-1; 13 bases map to TRBD2. V gave up 5 bases and J gave up 8 bases; unmatched junction bases: 15. CDR3 length: 18 amino acids. Germline V gene data show CDR1 as MNHNS and CDR2 as SASEGT. The CDR3 region has the DNA TGTGCCAGCAGTCAATTGGGACTAGCGGGACGGGGTCGGGATGAGCAGTTCTTC. This codes for CASSQLGLAGRGRDEQFF.

This clonotype was seen more than once but under ten times. This chain connects TRBV6-2 or TRBV6-3 to TRBJ2-3; D gene uncertain. There are 13 residues in the CDR3. Germline-derived CDR1 and CDR2 are MNHEY and SVGEGT. The V and J ends lost 2 bases and 7 bases respectively, with 10 bases between them. DNA for the CDR3: TGTGCCAGCAGTTACAGGAGTAAGAATACGCAGTATTTT. Translated, it gives CASSYRSKNTQYF.

This clonotype was observed at least ten times. This chain connects TRBV20-1 to TRBJ1-5, with TRBD1 matching over 12 bases. Per germline, CDR1 DFQATT and CDR2 SNEGSKA (reference sequence). Trimming took 4 bases from V and 4 from J; bases not matched to a gene: 8. This CDR3 region has 16 residues. This CDR3 reads CSATSWDRGRNQPQHF. The CDR3 DNA follows: TGCAGTGCTACCTCATGGGACAGGGGGCGGAATCAGCCCCAGCATTTT.

This clonotype showed up just a few times. This chain uses TRBV10-3 with TRBJ1-2, with D tentatively TRBD1 (6 bases). The CDR3 is made up of 15 amino acids. Trimming stripped 6 bases from V and 8 bases from J, with 22 bases between. The germline CDR1 and CDR2 sequences are ENHRY and SYGVKD. CDR3 region: CAIRIYTRGSDGYTF. The DNA of the CDR3 is TGTGCCATCAGGATCTACACCAGGGGTTCGGACGGCTACACCTTC.

The CDR3 nucleotides are TGTGCCAGCAGCCCCTCAGGGGGGTTTGCAGATACGCAGTATTTT. Amino acids: CASSPSGGFADTQYF. This chain joins TRBV11-3 and TRBJ2-3; D perhaps matches TRBD1 (7 bases). Germline V CDR1 and CDR2: SGHNT, YENEEA. The CDR3 sequence is 15 residues long. V lost 5 bases to trimming and J lost 4 bases, with 16 bases between them.

The chain is built from TRBV28 and TRBJ1-2; no reliable D call. V lost 8 bases, J lost 2 bases, and 9 bases lay in between. The CDR3 has 12 amino acids. The germline CDR1 and CDR2 sequences are MDHEN and SYDVKM. The CDR3 region is CASVGYNYGYTF. The CDR3 DNA is TGTGCCAGCGTGGGGTACAACTATGGCTACACCTTC.

This clonotype was seen at least ten times. The chain combines TRBV6-1 with TRBJ2-2; 10 positions match TRBD2. The CDR3 totals 16 residues. Per germline, CDR1 MNHNS and CDR2 SASEGT. V was clipped by 7 bases and J by 4 bases; unmatched bases: 9. The CDR3 spells CASKVTSGPGTGELFF. The DNA of the CDR3 is TGTGCCAGCAAAGTGACTAGCGGGCCAGGCACCGGGGAGCTGTTTTTT.

As concerns this clonotype: It may be a read error: a sequence one base away is much more abundant. The rearrangement uses TRBV5-1 and TRBJ2-7; 14 bases align to TRBD2. Germline CDR1 and CDR2: SGHRS and YFSETQ. This CDR3 has 18 amino acids. The CDR3, as DNA: TGCGTCAGCAGTCCGGGACTAGCGGGAGTTGGCAGGGGCTACGAGCAGTACTTC. Translated: CVSSPGLAGVGRGYEQYF.

This clonotype was counted ten times or more. This chain joins TRBV5-1 and TRBJ2-5; D is ambiguous. Germline CDR1 reads SGHRS; CDR2 reads YFSETQ. The CDR3 extends over 11 amino acids. Trimming pared 3 bases from V and 7 bases from J, leaving 7 bases between. Here the CDR3 reads CASSSDLTQYF. The CDR3 region has the DNA TGCGCCAGCAGCTCAGACTTGACCCAGTACTTC. Based on the CDR3 plus reference TRBV5-1 and TRBJ2-5, the full variable domain is KAGVTQTPRYLIKTRGQQVTLSCSPISGHRSVSWYQQTPGQGLQFLFEYFSETQRNKGNFPGRFSGRQFSNSRSEMNVSTLELGDSALYLCASSSDLTQYFGPGTRLLVL.

The chain combines TRBV23-1 with TRBJ2-7; D call uncertain. TRBV23-1 is reported as an ORF; its role is uncertain. V lost 0 bases and J lost 3, with 6 bases in between. This CDR3 contains 13 residues. The CDR3 coding sequence is TGCGCCAGCAGTCAATCAGTGGTCTACGAGCAGTACTTC. Its translation: CASSQSVVYEQYF.

The table lists this clonotype with many counts. This chain connects TRBV28 to TRBJ2-5; TRBD2 matches 8 bases. This CDR3 contains 15 residues. Trimming took 6 bases from V and 4 from J; bases not matched to a gene: 10. Germline CDR1 is MDHEN and CDR2 is SYDVKM. The CDR3 loop is CASSSPSGGRETQYF. Here the CDR3 DNA reads TGTGCCAGCAGCTCGCCCTCGGGGGGGCGAGAGACCCAGTACTTC.